The rows below give T cell receptor beta chains drawn from one sample of a study of Graves' ophthalmopathy and Graves' hyperthyroidism. TCRdb called the multiplex PCR reads again in MiXCR, with one record for every CDR3 protein. This table has roughly 380,000 distinct CDR3 sequences, 15% appearing once. Material: peripheral blood. These receptors were collected from a woman between 18 and 29 years old with stable Graves' hyperthyroidism. CDR3s include the opening cysteine and the closing phenylalanine or tryptophan. A D gene is named only where the DNA matches it firmly. Clone size is shown for a subset of rows, as once, few, many or a class of expanded clone.

v_gene: TRBV6-2/TRBV6-3; d_gene: NA; abundance: many; j_gene: TRBJ2-5; CDR3nt: TGTGCCAGCAGTTACTTCAGTTTGCAAGAGACCCAGTACTTC; CDR3aa: CASSYFSLQETQYF
v_gene: TRBV19; d_gene: NA; abundance: many; j_gene: TRBJ1-2; CDR3nt: TGTGCCAGTAGTATAAGCAGCCACTACACCTTC; CDR3aa: CASSISSHYTF
v_gene: TRBV5-1; d_gene: TRBD1; abundance: many; j_gene: TRBJ1-1; CDR3nt: TGCGCCAGCAGCCTAACAGGGGTGGGTGAAGCTTTCTTT; CDR3aa: CASSLTGVGEAFF
v_gene: TRBV12-3/TRBV12-4; d_gene: NA; abundance: many; j_gene: TRBJ2-5; CDR3nt: TGTGCCAGCAGTTTCCGGGGACATCCAACAGAGACCCAGTACTTC; CDR3aa: CASSFRGHPTETQYF
v_gene: TRBV6-5; d_gene: TRBD1; abundance: many; j_gene: TRBJ1-2; CDR3nt: TGTGCCAGCAGTTCCATCGCAGGGGGGGGCTACACCTTC; CDR3aa: CASSSIAGGGYTF
v_gene: TRBV7-9; d_gene: NA; abundance: many; j_gene: TRBJ1-1; CDR3nt: TGTGCCAGCAGCCCCCATATGGGAATGAACACTGAAGCTTTCTTT; CDR3aa: CASSPHMGMNTEAFF
v_gene: TRBV27; d_gene: TRBD1; abundance: many; j_gene: TRBJ1-2; CDR3nt: TGTGCCAGCAGTTTATCTCAGGGGGCGCAGGCCTATGGCTACACCTTC; CDR3aa: CASSLSQGAQAYGYTF
v_gene: TRBV3-1; d_gene: NA; abundance: few; j_gene: TRBJ2-7; CDR3nt: TGTGCCAGCAGCCGTCCGGGCCAAATCATCTACGAGCAGTACTTC; CDR3aa: CASSRPGQIIYEQYF
v_gene: TRBV28; d_gene: NA; abundance: many; j_gene: TRBJ2-5; CDR3nt: TGTGCCAGCAGTCCTAATCGGGGCAGGGGCCAAGAGACCCAGTACTTC; CDR3aa: CASSPNRGRGQETQYF
v_gene: TRBV10-3; d_gene: TRBD2; abundance: many; j_gene: TRBJ2-5; CDR3nt: TGTGCCATCAGCCGGACGACTAGCGGGGGACCAGAAGAGACCCAGTACTTC; CDR3aa: CAISRTTSGGPEETQYF
v_gene: TRBV5-1; d_gene: NA; abundance: many; j_gene: TRBJ1-2; CDR3nt: TGCGCCAGCAGCCATGGACAAGCCCCCTCTAACTATGGCTACACCTTC; CDR3aa: CASSHGQAPSNYGYTF
v_gene: TRBV6-2/TRBV6-3; d_gene: TRBD2; abundance: many; j_gene: TRBJ2-5; CDR3nt: TGTGCCAGCAGTTACGGTCGACTAGCGGGGGTGGAGACCCAGTACTTC; CDR3aa: CASSYGRLAGVETQYF
v_gene: TRBV6-2/TRBV6-3; d_gene: NA; abundance: many; j_gene: TRBJ2-5; CDR3nt: TGTGCCAGCAGTTCATGGACCCAGTACTTC; CDR3aa: CASSSWTQYF
v_gene: TRBV9; d_gene: TRBD2; abundance: many; j_gene: TRBJ2-5; CDR3nt: TGTGCCAGCAGCGTTAGCGGGGGCGTAATCCGGGAGACCCAGTACTTC; CDR3aa: CASSVSGGVIRETQYF
v_gene: TRBV19; d_gene: NA; abundance: many; j_gene: TRBJ2-7; CDR3nt: TGTGCCAGTAGCTATGATAGAGTTCCCTACGAGCAGTACTTC; CDR3aa: CASSYDRVPYEQYF
v_gene: TRBV29-1; d_gene: NA; abundance: NA; j_gene: TRBJ1-2; CDR3nt: TGCAGCGTTGTCGCCGATGTGAGGGGCTACACCTTC; CDR3aa: CSVVADVRGYTF
v_gene: TRBV24-1; d_gene: NA; abundance: NA; j_gene: TRBJ2-2; CDR3nt: TGTGCCACCAGTGACTTTCGGCTAGCTGACACCGGGGAGCTGTTTTTT; CDR3aa: CATSDFRLADTGELFF
v_gene: TRBV19; d_gene: TRBD1; abundance: few; j_gene: TRBJ2-7; CDR3nt: TGTGCCAGTAGTAAAGGACCGGACAGGGGCCACCGAGCAGCCTACGAGCAGTACTTC; CDR3aa: CASSKGPDRGHRAAYEQYF
v_gene: TRBV7-2; d_gene: NA; abundance: NA; j_gene: TRBJ2-7; CDR3nt: TGTGCCAGCAGCTCTAGGTGGGGTTACGAGCAGTACTTC; CDR3aa: CASSSRWGYEQYF
v_gene: TRBV19; d_gene: NA; abundance: many; j_gene: TRBJ1-5; CDR3nt: TGTGCCAGTAGTATTTCGGAGGGGATCAATCAGCCCCAGCATTTT; CDR3aa: CASSISEGINQPQHF
v_gene: TRBV6-2/TRBV6-3; d_gene: NA; abundance: NA; j_gene: TRBJ2-3; CDR3nt: TGTGCCAGCAGGGAACGGCTAGGGGGGCAGAAGTATTTT; CDR3aa: CASRERLGGQKYF
v_gene: TRBV11-3; d_gene: NA; abundance: many; j_gene: TRBJ2-5; CDR3nt: TGTGCCAGCAGCCCAGGGACCATACAAGAGACCCAGTACTTC; CDR3aa: CASSPGTIQETQYF
v_gene: TRBV12-3/TRBV12-4; d_gene: NA; abundance: many; j_gene: TRBJ2-7; CDR3nt: TGTGCCAGCAGTTTAAGTGGGAGATCCTACGAGCAGTACTTC; CDR3aa: CASSLSGRSYEQYF
v_gene: TRBV7-2; d_gene: NA; abundance: many; j_gene: TRBJ2-5; CDR3nt: TGTGCCAGCAGCTTAGCACTGCGGACGGAAGAGGGGACCCAGTACTTC; CDR3aa: CASSLALRTEEGTQYF
v_gene: TRBV11-3; d_gene: TRBD1; abundance: many; j_gene: TRBJ2-5; CDR3nt: TGTGCCAGCAGCTTTCCAGGGGGCCTAGAGACCCAGTACTTC; CDR3aa: CASSFPGGLETQYF
v_gene: TRBV27; d_gene: NA; abundance: many; j_gene: TRBJ1-6; CDR3nt: TGTGCCAGCCGACCCTTACTTAGCTCCTATAATTCACCCCTCCACTTT; CDR3aa: CASRPLLSSYNSPLHF
v_gene: TRBV19; d_gene: TRBD1; abundance: few; j_gene: TRBJ2-7; CDR3nt: TGTGCCAGTAGTAAGGGGGGACAGGGGGCCTCCTACGAGCAGTACTTC; CDR3aa: CASSKGGQGASYEQYF
v_gene: TRBV28; d_gene: TRBD1; abundance: many; j_gene: TRBJ1-6; CDR3nt: TGTGCCAGCACTTTGACAGGGCTCAATTCACCCCTCCACTTT; CDR3aa: CASTLTGLNSPLHF
v_gene: TRBV12-3/TRBV12-4; d_gene: NA; abundance: many; j_gene: TRBJ2-4; CDR3nt: TGTGCCAGCGGCCTTTGGGGGGGCAGGGAAAACATTCAGTACTTC; CDR3aa: CASGLWGGRENIQYF
v_gene: TRBV16; d_gene: NA; abundance: many; j_gene: TRBJ1-1; CDR3nt: TGTGCCAGCAGCGGGACACGAGGATCTAAGGCTTTCTTT; CDR3aa: CASSGTRGSKAFF
v_gene: TRBV12-3/TRBV12-4; d_gene: NA; abundance: many; j_gene: TRBJ2-7; CDR3nt: TGTGCCAGCAGTCCTAGACGGGCCTACGAGCAGTACTTC; CDR3aa: CASSPRRAYEQYF
v_gene: TRBV19; d_gene: NA; abundance: many; j_gene: TRBJ2-2; CDR3nt: TGTGCCAGTAGGAGTGCAGGGGCCACCGGGGAGCTGTTTTTT; CDR3aa: CASRSAGATGELFF
v_gene: TRBV7-9; d_gene: TRBD1; abundance: many; j_gene: TRBJ1-5; CDR3nt: TGTGCCAGCAGCTTTGGGACAGGGCACCAGCCCCAGCATTTT; CDR3aa: CASSFGTGHQPQHF
v_gene: TRBV10-1; d_gene: TRBD1; abundance: many; j_gene: TRBJ1-1; CDR3nt: TGCGCCAGCAGCAGGGACAGGGGGGGCACTGAAGCTTTCTTT; CDR3aa: CASSRDRGGTEAFF
v_gene: TRBV11-2; d_gene: NA; abundance: many; j_gene: TRBJ1-3; CDR3nt: TGTGCCAGCAGCTTGCTCCCGGGGGCGGTTATCTCTGGAAACACCATATATTTT; CDR3aa: CASSLLPGAVISGNTIYF
v_gene: TRBV6-2/TRBV6-3; d_gene: TRBD1; abundance: many; j_gene: TRBJ1-5; CDR3nt: TGTGCCAGCAGTTCCGCTACAGGGGGCGGTCAGCCCCAGCATTTT; CDR3aa: CASSSATGGGQPQHF
v_gene: TRBV7-9; d_gene: NA; abundance: many; j_gene: TRBJ1-5; CDR3nt: TGTGCCAGCAGCCCGGGACACGCAATCAATCAGCCCCAGCATTTT; CDR3aa: CASSPGHAINQPQHF
v_gene: TRBV19; d_gene: NA; abundance: many; j_gene: TRBJ2-2; CDR3nt: TGTGCCAGTAGTATTGGTATCACCGGGGAGCTGTTTTTT; CDR3aa: CASSIGITGELFF
v_gene: TRBV12-3/TRBV12-4; d_gene: NA; abundance: NA; j_gene: TRBJ2-2; CDR3nt: TGTGCCAGCAACTTACTCAGAGTCCCTTCCACCGGGGAGCTGTTTTTT; CDR3aa: CASNLLRVPSTGELFF
v_gene: TRBV6-1; d_gene: NA; abundance: NA; j_gene: TRBJ2-5; CDR3nt: TGTGCCAGCCGTCCGGCCCAACAAGAGACCCAGTACTTC; CDR3aa: CASRPAQQETQYF
v_gene: TRBV18; d_gene: NA; abundance: NA; j_gene: TRBJ1-1; CDR3nt: TGTGCCAGCTCACCCCTCGGGGGGGGTCCGAACACTGAAGCTTTCTTT; CDR3aa: CASSPLGGGPNTEAFF
v_gene: TRBV7-9; d_gene: NA; abundance: few; j_gene: TRBJ2-7; CDR3nt: TGTGCCAGCAGCTCCCCCTCGGACGGCTACGAGCAGTACTTC; CDR3aa: CASSSPSDGYEQYF
v_gene: TRBV11-2; d_gene: NA; abundance: many; j_gene: TRBJ1-1; CDR3nt: TGTGCCAGCAGCCTTTCACGAGTCACTGAAGCTTTCTTT; CDR3aa: CASSLSRVTEAFF
v_gene: TRBV28; d_gene: NA; abundance: many; j_gene: TRBJ2-7; CDR3nt: TGTGCCAGCAGTGGGGGACTCTACGAGCAGTACTTC; CDR3aa: CASSGGLYEQYF
v_gene: TRBV7-9; d_gene: TRBD1; abundance: NA; j_gene: TRBJ2-7; CDR3nt: TGTGCCAGCACCCCGCGGACAGGGTACTACGAGCAGTACTTC; CDR3aa: CASTPRTGYYEQYF
v_gene: TRBV12-3/TRBV12-4; d_gene: TRBD1; abundance: few; j_gene: TRBJ1-5; CDR3nt: TGTGCCAGCAGTTGGGGTACAGGGGACCATCAGCCCCAGCATTTT; CDR3aa: CASSWGTGDHQPQHF
v_gene: TRBV24-1; d_gene: TRBD1; abundance: many; j_gene: TRBJ1-2; CDR3nt: TGTGCCACCAGTGATAAACAGGGGTATGGCTACACCTTC; CDR3aa: CATSDKQGYGYTF
v_gene: TRBV9; d_gene: NA; abundance: many; j_gene: TRBJ1-1; CDR3nt: TGTGCCAGCAGCGTAGGACATGGGGACCTTATGAACACTGAAGCTTTCTTT; CDR3aa: CASSVGHGDLMNTEAFF
v_gene: TRBV7-2; d_gene: NA; abundance: few; j_gene: TRBJ2-2; CDR3nt: TGTGCCAGCAGCACCGGGCGGGGGCTGTTTTTT; CDR3aa: CASSTGRGLFF